This record concerns one TCR beta chain sequence. The data were taken from a study of T cell responses to AZD1222 COVID-19 vaccine. Assay: immunoSEQ multiplex PCR; the TCRdb copy retains only in-frame clones and omits some. Of around 53,000 clones in the sample, approximately 86% are singletons; the top ten hold around 7%. The CDR3 spans 18 residues. Germline V gene sequence: CDR1 LNHDA, CDR2 SQIVND (reference sequence). With V trimmed by 6 bases and J by 0 bases, 9 bases remained unmatched. Sequenced material: peripheral blood, taken 28 days after the second AZD1222 dose. The clonotype originates from an adult who received the AZD1222 COVID-19 vaccine. V and J are TRBV19 and TRBJ2-1, with TRBD2 matching 12 bases. The CDR3 DNA sequence: TGTGCCAGTAGCCAACCCCGGGGACTAGCGGGCTCCTACAATGAGCAGTTCTTC. Its translation is CASSQPRGLAGSYNEQFF.